This paragraph covers one T cell receptor (beta chain) sequence. These data are taken from a study of Ad26.COV2.S vaccination and SARS-CoV-2 variants. Treatment of the sample: 15 to 20 received Ad26.COV2.S at low or high dose, single or two shots; about five received placebo; per-sample allocation not given. Collection of the samples took place on day 63 after the first injection of vaccine or placebo. Some clones are missing from TCRdb's copy, which holds only in-frame ones; the method was immunoSEQ multiplex PCR. The table has over 350,000 clones, about nine tenths seen once. The germline gives CDR1 LNHDA, CDR2 SQIVND (reference sequence). The CDR3 has 17 residues. The V gene end was trimmed by 1 base and the J gene end by 0 bases; junction bases not matched to a gene: 4.

The chain links TRBV19 to TRBJ1-3; 9 positions match TRBD1. The source is a person aged 18-60 years who received the Ad26.COV2.S COVID-19 vaccine or a placebo. The sample consisted of peripheral blood, taken in a trial of Ad26.COV2.S vaccine versus placebo. The CDR3 coding sequence is TGTGCCAGTAGTATAGCTGGGACAGGGACCTCTGGAAACACCATATATTTT. Amino acid sequence: CASSIAGTGTSGNTIYF.